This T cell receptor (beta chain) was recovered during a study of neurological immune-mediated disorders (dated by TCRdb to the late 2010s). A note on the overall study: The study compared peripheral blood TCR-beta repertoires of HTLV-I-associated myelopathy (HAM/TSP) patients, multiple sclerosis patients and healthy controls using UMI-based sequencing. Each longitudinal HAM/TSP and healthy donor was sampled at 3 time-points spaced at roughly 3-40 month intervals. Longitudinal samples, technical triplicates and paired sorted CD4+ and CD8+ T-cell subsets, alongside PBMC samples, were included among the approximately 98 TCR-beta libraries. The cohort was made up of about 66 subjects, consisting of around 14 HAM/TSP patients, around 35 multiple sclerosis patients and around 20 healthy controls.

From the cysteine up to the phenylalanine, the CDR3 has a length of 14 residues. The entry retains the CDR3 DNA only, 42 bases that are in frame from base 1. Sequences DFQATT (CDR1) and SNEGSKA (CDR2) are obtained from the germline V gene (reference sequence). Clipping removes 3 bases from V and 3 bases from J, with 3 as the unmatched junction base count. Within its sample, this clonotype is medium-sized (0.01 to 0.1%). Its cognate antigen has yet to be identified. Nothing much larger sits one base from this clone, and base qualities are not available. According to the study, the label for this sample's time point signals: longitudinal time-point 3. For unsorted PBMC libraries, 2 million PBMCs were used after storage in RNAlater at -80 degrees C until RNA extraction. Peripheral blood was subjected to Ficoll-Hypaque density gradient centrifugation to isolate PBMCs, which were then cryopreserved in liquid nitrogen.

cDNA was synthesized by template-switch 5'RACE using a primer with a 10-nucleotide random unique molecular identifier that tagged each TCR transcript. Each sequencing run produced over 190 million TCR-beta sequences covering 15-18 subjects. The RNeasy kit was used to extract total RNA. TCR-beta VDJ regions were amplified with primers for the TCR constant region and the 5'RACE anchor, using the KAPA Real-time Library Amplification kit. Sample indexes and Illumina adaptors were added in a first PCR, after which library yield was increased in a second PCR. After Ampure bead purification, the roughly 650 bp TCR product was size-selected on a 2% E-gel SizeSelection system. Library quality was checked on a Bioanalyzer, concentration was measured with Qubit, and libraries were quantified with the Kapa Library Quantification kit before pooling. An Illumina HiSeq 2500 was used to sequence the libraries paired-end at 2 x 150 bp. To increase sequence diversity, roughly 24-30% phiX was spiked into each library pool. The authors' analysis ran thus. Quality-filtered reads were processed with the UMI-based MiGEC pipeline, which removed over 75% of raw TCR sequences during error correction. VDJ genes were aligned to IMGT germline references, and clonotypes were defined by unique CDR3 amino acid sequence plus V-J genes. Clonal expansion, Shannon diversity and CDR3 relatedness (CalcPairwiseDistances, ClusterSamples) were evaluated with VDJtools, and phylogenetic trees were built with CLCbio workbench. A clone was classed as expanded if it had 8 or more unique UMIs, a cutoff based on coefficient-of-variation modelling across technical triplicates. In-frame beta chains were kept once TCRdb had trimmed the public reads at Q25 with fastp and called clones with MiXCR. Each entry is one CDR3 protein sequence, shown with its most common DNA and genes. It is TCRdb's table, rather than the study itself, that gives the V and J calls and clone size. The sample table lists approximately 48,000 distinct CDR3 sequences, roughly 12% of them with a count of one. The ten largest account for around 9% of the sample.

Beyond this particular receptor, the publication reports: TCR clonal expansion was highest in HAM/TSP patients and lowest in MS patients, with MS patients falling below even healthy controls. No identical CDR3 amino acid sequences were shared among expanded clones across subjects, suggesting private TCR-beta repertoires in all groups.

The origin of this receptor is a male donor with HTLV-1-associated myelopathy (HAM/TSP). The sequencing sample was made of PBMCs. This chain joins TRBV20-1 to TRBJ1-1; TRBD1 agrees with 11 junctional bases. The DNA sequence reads TGCAGTGCTAGTGGGGGACAGGGGGACACTGAAGCTTTCTTT. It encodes CSASGGQGDTEAFF.